The 15 T cell receptor beta chains in this list originate from one sample, sequenced in a study of blood T cell repertoires in COVID-19. Sequencing was performed with immunoSEQ multiplex PCR; in TCRdb, only in-frame clones are kept and a portion is missing. In the table there are some 360,000 clones, 70% to 90% of which are singletons. Specimen: peripheral blood. The origin of the receptors is a woman aged 60 to 75 with COVID-19, enrolled during active disease.

This chain links TRBV6-5 with TRBJ1-2; TRBD1 aligns across 7 bases. The CDR3 is 14 residues long. CDR1 MNHEY and CDR2 SVGAGI come from the germline V gene. V trimming: 4 bases; J trimming: 6 bases; junction bases outside the gene matches: 8. CDR3 DNA: TGTGCCAGCAGTTTCCACAGGGGTACTGATGGCTACACCTTC. It yields the protein CASSFHRGTDGYTF.

This chain links TRBV14 with TRBJ2-2; 8 positions match TRBD1. The germline V gene has CDR1 SGHDN and CDR2 FVKESK. V dropped 4 bases and J dropped 5; count of bases not matched to a gene: 12. There are 17 residues in the CDR3. CDR3 loop: CASSRTGQVWQTGELFF. DNA of the CDR3: TGTGCCAGCAGCCGGACGGGACAGGTCTGGCAGACCGGGGAGCTGTTTTTT. The full variable domain, with the rest looked up from reference TRBV14 and TRBJ2-2, is EAGVTQFPSHSVIEKGQTVTLRCDPISGHDNLYWYRRVMGKEIKFLLHFVKESKQDESGMPNNRFLAERTGGTYSTLKVQPAELEDSGVYFCASSRTGQVWQTGELFFGEGSRLTVL.

This rearrangement joins TRBV27 to TRBJ2-6; D is undetermined. Germline V lookup: CDR1 MNHEY, CDR2 SMNVEV (reference sequence). Deletions cut 4 bases from V and 0 bases from J, with 7 bases between. CDR3 length: 15 residues. The CDR3 DNA reads as TGTGCCAGCAGTTCCCCGGTCTCTGGGGCCAACGTCCTGACTTTC. Translating it yields CASSSPVSGANVLTF.

The chain combines TRBV11-2 with TRBJ2-1, with TRBD2 matching over 8 bases. The V gene's germline CDR1 is SGHAT and CDR2 FQNNGV. V shed 5 bases and J 10 bases; nucleotides not matched to a gene: 16. This CDR3 contains 16 residues. CDR3 residues: CASSPYSGGSSTEQFF. Here the CDR3 DNA reads TGTGCCAGCAGCCCTTACTCGGGGGGGAGTTCCACAGAGCAGTTCTTC.

This chain links TRBV5-4 with TRBJ1-4, with D possibly matching TRBD1 (6 bases). The germline V gene encodes CDR1 SGHNT and CDR2 YYREEE (reference sequence). V shed 4 bases and J shed 2 bases, with 6 bases lying between them. CDR3 length: 13 amino acids. CDR3 in amino acids: CASSTGTNEKLFF. The CDR3 DNA follows: TGTGCCAGCAGCACAGGGACTAATGAAAAACTGTTTTTT.

This chain links TRBV9 with TRBJ2-5, with D perhaps matching TRBD2 (5 bases). CDR3 length equals 17 residues. V was cut by 4 bases and J by 1 base, with 20 bases left in between. The V gene's germline CDR1 is SGDLS and CDR2 YYNGEE. The CDR3 DNA sequence: TGTGCCAGCAGCTCAAAAGAGGGATATCTACTCCAAGAGACCCAGTACTTC. This encodes CASSSKEGYLLQETQYF. The full variable domain, its missing parts supplied by reference TRBV9 and TRBJ2-5, is DSGVTQTPKHLITATGQRVTLRCSPRSGDLSVYWYQQSLDQGLQFLIQYYNGEERAKGNILERFSAQQFPDLHSELNLSSLELGDSALYFCASSSKEGYLLQETQYFGPGTRLLVL.

The chain links TRBV5-1 to TRBJ2-5; 14 nucleotides agree with TRBD2. The CDR3 runs to 14 residues. V was clipped by 3 bases and J by 5 bases; unmatched bases: 0. CDR1 SGHRS and CDR2 YFSETQ come from the germline V gene. The DNA for the CDR3 is TGCGCCAGCAGCTGGACTAGCGGGAGGGAGACCCAGTACTTC. Protein: CASSWTSGRETQYF.

This clone came up a few times. The V and J genes are TRBV2 and TRBJ1-6; D call uncertain. The CDR3 runs 15 residues. Per germline, CDR1 SNHLY and CDR2 FYNNEI. The germline V and J ends were trimmed by 8 bases and 0 bases, with 11 bases remaining between them. For the CDR3, the DNA is TGTGCCAGCCTAGAGGGAGGCTCCTATAATTCACCCCTCCACTTT. Translation gives CASLEGGSYNSPLHF.

This chain joins TRBV28 and TRBJ1-2; D is ambiguous. The V gene lost 7 bases and the J gene lost 4 bases, with 10 bases spanning the gap. CDR3 length: 12 amino acids. The germline V gene has CDR1 MDHEN and CDR2 SYDVKM. The CDR3 nucleotides are TGTGCCAGCACAACGGGTTCCTATGGCTACACCTTC. Encoded protein: CASTTGSYGYTF.

V is TRBV4-2 and J is TRBJ1-1; 7 nucleotides match TRBD1. The CDR3 extends over 14 amino acids. The germline V gene encodes CDR1 LGHNA and CDR2 YNFKEQ. The V segment lost 6 bases and the J segment 3 bases; nucleotides outside the gene matches: 7. Here the CDR3 DNA reads TGTGCCAGCAGAACCACAGGGGCGGACACTGAAGCTTTCTTT. Translation gives CASRTTGADTEAFF.

The V gene is TRBV27, the J gene TRBJ1-4; 9 bases map to TRBD1. The CDR3 is 14 residues long. The trim removed 6 bases at V and 7 bases at J, leaving 6 bases unmatched. CDR1 and CDR2 from the germline V gene are MNHEY and SMNVEV (reference sequence). CDR3 sequence reads: CASRLQGAGEKLFF. CDR3 nucleotides: TGTGCCAGCAGACTACAGGGGGCAGGTGAAAAACTGTTTTTT.

The chain joins TRBV10-1 to TRBJ1-6; D unresolved. Trimming took 4 bases from V and 8 from J, leaving 9 bases between them. CDR3 length: 13 amino acids. Germline assignment: CDR1 WNHNN and CDR2 SYGVQD (reference sequence). CDR3: CASSGTWDSPLHF. The CDR3 coding sequence is TGCGCCAGCAGTGGGACTTGGGATTCACCCCTCCACTTT.

The V gene is TRBV2, the J gene TRBJ1-5, with 9 bases aligning to TRBD1. Germline trimming cut 4 bases from V and 0 bases from J; bases unmatched to any gene: 10. The CDR3 runs to 18 residues. Germline V gives CDR1 SNHLY, CDR2 FYNNEI. CDR3 bases: TGTGCCAGCAGTGCCCCGGACAGGGGAATCTATAGCAATCAGCCCCAGCATTTT. Amino acid sequence: CASSAPDRGIYSNQPQHF.

This chain joins TRBV7-9 and TRBJ1-1; 9 bases are a match to TRBD1. With V trimmed by 3 bases and J by 6 bases, 11 bases remained unmatched. In germline, CDR1 is SEHNR, CDR2 FQNEAQ (reference sequence). The CDR3 is 16 residues long. The DNA for the CDR3 is TGTGCCAGCAGCTTGGTTAGGACAGGGGTCGTGTCTGAAGCTTTCTTT. Protein: CASSLVRTGVVSEAFF.

Only one count was recorded for this clone. This chain's CDR3 is CASSPQGALGYTF. The CDR3 nucleotides are TGTGCCAGCAGTCCTCAGGGGGCGTTAGGCTACACCTTC. The chain combines TRBV27 with TRBJ1-2; 8 positions match TRBD1. Germline trimming cut 5 bases from V and 8 bases from J; bases unmatched to any gene: 7. CDR1 is MNHEY and CDR2 is SMNVEV in the germline V gene (reference sequence). The CDR3 totals 13 residues.